A selection of T cell receptor beta chains follows, all from one sample in a study of T-cell reconstitution after alpha-beta-depleted transplantation in children. TCRdb re-called the PCR reads through MiXCR, storing one row per CDR3 protein. The sample has 100,000 to 120,000 distinct CDR3 sequences, under 13% seen once. The specimen was PBMCs from the stem cell graft donor, collected from the stem cell graft. The origin of the receptors is a human donor who donated a stem cell graft to a child with acute lymphoblastic leukemia. Each CDR3 is given with its conserved first and last residue. The order of the fields is J gene, D gene, V gene, clone size, CDR3 protein, CDR3 DNA. The D gene is left open where the match is weak. A row's size may be missing; if present it is once, few, many or a size class.

>TRBJ2-3|-|TRBV12-3/TRBV12-4|many
CASSLIDTQYF
TGTGCCAGCAGTTTAATTGATACGCAGTATTTT
>TRBJ1-2|TRBD1|TRBV14|many
CASSPVQGDYGYTF
TGTGCCAGCAGCCCCGTACAGGGGGACTATGGCTACACCTTC
>TRBJ1-3|TRBD1|TRBV12-3/TRBV12-4|few
CASSLVGTGGKAGNTIYF
TGTGCCAGCAGTTTAGTAGGGACAGGGGGTAAGGCTGGAAACACCATATATTTT
>TRBJ1-4|-|TRBV5-1|many
CASSQGRNNEKLFF
TGCGCCAGCAGCCAGGGGCGAAATAATGAAAAACTGTTTTTT
>TRBJ2-1|-|TRBV27|many
CASSPSYGDWNNEQFF
TGTGCCAGCAGCCCTTCCTACGGGGACTGGAACAATGAGCAGTTCTTC
>TRBJ2-1|TRBD1|TRBV19|many
CASSIWDRGQGEQFF
TGTGCCAGTAGTATCTGGGACAGGGGGCAGGGTGAGCAGTTCTTC
>TRBJ1-6|-|TRBV7-2|many
CASSYPQGALHF
TGTGCCAGCAGCTATCCCCAGGGAGCGCTCCACTTT
>TRBJ2-7|TRBD1|TRBV30|many
CAWRPTGREQYF
TGTGCCTGGAGACCGACAGGGCGGGAGCAGTACTTC
>TRBJ2-3|-|TRBV5-1|many
CASSLDYVDTQYF
TGCGCCAGCAGCTTGGACTATGTGGATACGCAGTATTTT
>TRBJ2-2|TRBD2|TRBV27|many
CASSLFGTSYTGELFF
TGTGCCAGCAGTTTATTCGGGACTAGCTACACCGGGGAGCTGTTTTTT
>TRBJ1-5|-|TRBV27|many
CASSLTPGRHNQPQHF
TGTGCCAGCAGTTTAACTCCGGGGAGACACAATCAGCCCCAGCATTTT
>TRBJ2-1|-|TRBV5-6|-
CAMGHRGNEQFF
TGTGCCATGGGCCACCGGGGCAATGAGCAGTTCTTC
>TRBJ2-3|-|TRBV7-9|-
CASSLAGGAEYF
TGTGCCAGCAGCTTAGCGGGGGGGGCCGAGTATTTT
>TRBJ1-1|-|TRBV4-3|few
CASSPTQAREAFF
TGCGCCAGCAGCCCCACCCAGGCTCGTGAAGCTTTCTTT
>TRBJ1-2|TRBD1|TRBV27|few
CASRTGDGGYTF
TGTGCCAGCAGGACAGGGGATGGTGGCTACACCTTC
>TRBJ1-5|-|TRBV5-1|many
CASSLASDSNQPQHF
TGCGCCAGCAGCTTGGCCAGTGACAGCAATCAGCCCCAGCATTTT
>TRBJ2-7|TRBD1|TRBV5-1|many
CASSLDGTGTYEQYF
TGCGCCAGCAGCTTGGACGGGACAGGAACCTACGAGCAGTACTTC
>TRBJ2-1|-|TRBV29-1|many
CSVVAVLYNEQFF
TGCAGCGTTGTAGCGGTTCTTTACAATGAGCAGTTCTTC
>TRBJ2-7|-|TRBV15|many
CATSPGGTGLYEQYF
TGTGCCACCAGCCCGGGGGGAACAGGGCTCTACGAGCAGTACTTC
>TRBJ1-4|TRBD1|TRBV5-1|many
CASSSGQGAGEKLFF
TGCGCCAGCAGCTCCGGACAGGGGGCAGGCGAAAAACTGTTTTTT
>TRBJ2-5|TRBD1|TRBV27|many
CASSYVTGAQETQYF
TGTGCCAGCAGTTACGTTACAGGGGCACAAGAGACCCAGTACTTC
>TRBJ1-1|-|TRBV9|many
CASSVDRNTEAFF
TGTGCCAGCAGCGTCGACAGGAACACTGAAGCTTTCTTT
>TRBJ2-5|TRBD2|TRBV20-1|many
CSAGKPASGRQETQYF
TGCAGTGCTGGCAAGCCGGCTAGCGGGCGCCAGGAGACCCAGTACTTC
>TRBJ2-7|-|TRBV7-9|few
CASSPEPSSYEQYF
TGTGCCAGCAGCCCGGAACCCTCCTCCTACGAGCAGTACTTC
>TRBJ1-2|TRBD1|TRBV30|many
CAWNRQGIGGYTF
TGTGCCTGGAATCGACAGGGAATAGGTGGCTACACCTTC